This is a list of T cell receptor beta chains from one sample in a study of spatial heterogeneity in lung cancer. TCRdb used MiXCR to reprocess the 5' RACE reads, holding one entry per CDR3 protein. The data show tens of thousands of distinct CDR3 sequences, approximately 3.1% seen once. Source: normal lung tissue next to the tumor, taken at surgery. These receptors were taken from a male donor with early-stage non-small cell lung cancer. The CDR3 runs from the conserved cysteine through the conserved F or W. A D gene is named only where the DNA matches it firmly. Not all rows give a size; the values are once, few, many and, for expanded clones, a class.

>TRBJ2-3|TRBV19|many|-
CASSILTDLTSDTQYF
TGTGCCAGTAGTATTCTGACAGACTTGACTTCAGATACGCAGTATTTT
>TRBJ1-3|TRBV18|many|-
CASSPPHSGNTIYF
TGTGCCAGCTCACCTCCCCACTCTGGAAACACCATATATTTT
>TRBJ2-7|TRBV6-6|many|-
CASSYSADSYEQYF
TGTGCCAGCAGTTACTCGGCGGACTCCTACGAGCAGTACTTC
>TRBJ1-3|TRBV7-9|many|-
CASGQRGGSGNTIYF
TGTGCCAGCGGACAAAGGGGCGGCTCTGGAAACACCATATATTTT
>TRBJ2-2|TRBV11-2|many|-
CASRVEVNTGELFF
TGTGCCAGCAGAGTAGAGGTGAACACCGGGGAGCTGTTTTTT
>TRBJ1-5|TRBV2|many|-
CASSYSNQPQHF
TGTGCCAGCAGTTATAGCAATCAGCCCCAGCATTTT
>TRBJ2-1|TRBV20-1|many|-
CSARAGHDEQFF
TGCAGTGCTAGAGCTGGGCACGATGAGCAGTTCTTC
>TRBJ1-4|TRBV4-1|many|-
CASSQEGGGFATNEKLFF
TGCGCCAGCAGCCAAGAGGGGGGGGGATTTGCAACTAATGAAAAACTGTTTTTT
>TRBJ1-6|TRBV9|-|TRBD1
CASSPSAGRGDSPLHF
TGTGCCAGCAGCCCGTCGGCGGGCAGGGGGGATTCACCCCTCCACTTT
>TRBJ1-1|TRBV7-9|many|-
CASSLVAREPEAFF
TGTGCCAGCAGCTTAGTCGCCAGGGAGCCTGAAGCTTTCTTT
>TRBJ2-7|TRBV12-3/TRBV12-4|many|-
CASSPRTVPYEQYF
TGTGCCAGCAGCCCCCGGACAGTCCCCTACGAGCAGTACTTC
>TRBJ2-1|TRBV6-1|many|-
CARGNEQFF
TGTGCCCGAGGCAATGAGCAGTTCTTC
>TRBJ2-7|TRBV13|-|TRBD1
CASSTRTGGAHEQYF
TGTGCCAGCAGCACCCGGACAGGGGGTGCCCACGAGCAGTACTTC
>TRBJ2-3|TRBV7-2|many|-
CASSFDQGTQYF
TGTGCCAGCAGCTTTGATCAAGGGACGCAGTATTTT
>TRBJ2-7|TRBV2|many|-
CASKEQSYEQYF
TGTGCCAGCAAGGAACAGTCCTACGAGCAGTACTTC
>TRBJ1-6|TRBV19|many|-
CASSNPEVASPLHF
TGTGCCAGTAGTAACCCAGAGGTGGCTTCACCCCTCCACTTT
>TRBJ1-5|TRBV6-5|-|-
CASSLRRDQPQHF
TGTGCCAGCAGTCTTCGTCGGGATCAGCCCCAGCATTTT
>TRBJ2-3|TRBV12-3/TRBV12-4|-|-
CASSLRGPSTDTQYF
TGTGCCAGCAGTTTACGGGGGCCCAGCACAGATACGCAGTATTTT
>TRBJ2-2|TRBV5-1|many|-
CASSLGSWELFF
TGCGCCAGCAGCTTAGGCAGCTGGGAGCTGTTTTTT
>TRBJ1-2|TRBV5-4|-|-
CASSLDGQVYGYTF
TGTGCCAGCAGCTTGGACGGCCAAGTCTATGGCTACACCTTC
>TRBJ2-2|TRBV20-1|many|-
CSAKPGENTGELFF
TGCAGTGCTAAGCCCGGGGAGAACACCGGGGAGCTGTTTTTT
>TRBJ2-7|TRBV28|many|-
CASSLPHYEQYF
TGTGCCAGCAGTTTGCCTCACTACGAGCAGTACTTC
>TRBJ2-7|TRBV11-3|-|-
CASSLGRTYEQYF
TGTGCCAGCAGCTTAGGCCGCACCTACGAGCAGTACTTC
>TRBJ2-7|TRBV7-9|many|-
CASSPGREQYF
TGTGCCAGCAGCCCCGGTCGCGAGCAGTACTTC
>TRBJ2-7|TRBV20-1|many|-
CSAGSMGASSYEQYF
TGCAGTGCTGGATCTATGGGGGCAAGCTCCTACGAGCAGTACTTC
>TRBJ2-3|TRBV7-9|many|-
CASSLGASQGTDTQYF
TGTGCCAGCAGCTTAGGGGCTAGTCAAGGCACAGATACGCAGTATTTT
>TRBJ1-6|TRBV30|many|-
CAWSGAGSNSPLHF
TGTGCCTGGAGTGGCGCAGGGTCGAATTCACCCCTCCACTTT
>TRBJ1-1|TRBV28|many|-
CASSLYTEAFF
TGTGCCAGCAGTTTATACACTGAAGCTTTCTTT
>TRBJ1-1|TRBV12-3/TRBV12-4|few|-
CASSPGHQNTEAFF
TGTGCCAGCAGTCCGGGACACCAGAACACTGAAGCTTTCTTT
>TRBJ1-4|TRBV12-3/TRBV12-4|many|-
CASSPQNEKLFF
TGTGCCAGCAGCCCTCAAAATGAAAAACTGTTTTTT
>TRBJ1-2|TRBV6-2/TRBV6-3|many|-
CASRTGSHYGYTF
TGTGCCAGCAGAACAGGTTCTCACTATGGCTACACCTTC
>TRBJ2-3|TRBV27|many|-
CASSSDYAYDTQYF
TGTGCCAGCAGTTCGGACTACGCTTACGATACGCAGTATTTT
>TRBJ2-1|TRBV7-2|many|TRBD2
CASLTSGSYNEQFF
TGTGCCAGCTTGACTAGCGGGAGTTACAATGAGCAGTTCTTC
>TRBJ2-1|TRBV7-9|many|TRBD1
CASSLTQDRAEQFF
TGTGCCAGCAGCTTAACTCAGGACAGGGCTGAGCAGTTCTTC
>TRBJ2-2|TRBV5-1|-|-
CASSRNTGELFF
TGCGCCAGCAGTAGGAACACCGGGGAGCTGTTTTTT
>TRBJ1-5|TRBV7-2|many|-
CASSFGPSAQHF
TGTGCCAGCAGCTTCGGACCTTCGGCCCAGCATTTT
>TRBJ2-1|TRBV29-1|few|-
CSATGGARDNEQFF
TGCAGCGCCACAGGAGGAGCCCGAGATAATGAGCAGTTCTTC
>TRBJ1-3|TRBV28|many|-
CASTLAGSGNTIYF
TGTGCCAGCACCCTAGCGGGTTCTGGAAACACCATATATTTT
>TRBJ2-3|TRBV12-3/TRBV12-4|many|-
CASSLGVGDTQYF
TGTGCCAGCAGTTTGGGGGTGGGAGATACGCAGTATTTT
>TRBJ1-2|TRBV28|many|-
CASSFRGIKGRAYGYTF
TGTGCCAGCAGTTTCCGAGGTATTAAGGGGCGCGCCTATGGCTACACCTTC
>TRBJ2-3|TRBV6-5|many|TRBD2
CASSYSIPSGREGDTQYF
TGTGCCAGCAGTTACTCGATTCCCAGCGGGAGGGAGGGAGATACGCAGTATTTT